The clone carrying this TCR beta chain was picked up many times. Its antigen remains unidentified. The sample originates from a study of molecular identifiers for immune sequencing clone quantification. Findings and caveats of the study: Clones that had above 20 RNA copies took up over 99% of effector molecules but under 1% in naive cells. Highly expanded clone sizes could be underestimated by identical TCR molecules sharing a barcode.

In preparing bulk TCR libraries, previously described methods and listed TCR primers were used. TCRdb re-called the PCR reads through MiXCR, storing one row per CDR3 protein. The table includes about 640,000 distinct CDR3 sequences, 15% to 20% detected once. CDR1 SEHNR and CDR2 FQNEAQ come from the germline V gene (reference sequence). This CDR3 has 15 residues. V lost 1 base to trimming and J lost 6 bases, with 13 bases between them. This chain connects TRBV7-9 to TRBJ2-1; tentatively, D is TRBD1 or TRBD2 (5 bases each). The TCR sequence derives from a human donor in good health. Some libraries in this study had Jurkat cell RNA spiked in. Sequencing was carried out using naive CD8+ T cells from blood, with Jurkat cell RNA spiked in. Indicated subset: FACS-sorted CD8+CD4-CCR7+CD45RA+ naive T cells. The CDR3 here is CASSLGIGGVNEQFF. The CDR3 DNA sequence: TGTGCCAGCAGCTTAGGCATTGGGGGTGTCAATGAGCAGTTCTTC.